This T cell receptor (beta chain) comes out of a study of blood T cells in healthy people across ages. The CDR3 has 19 residues. V lost 1 base and J 10 bases, leaving 29 bases between the germline ends. Germline CDR1 and CDR2: LGHNA and YSLEER. Primed by a sample-barcoded 5' primer and a J-beta primer mix, a second PCR proceeded for 7 to 11 cycles. TCRdb used MiXCR to reprocess the 5' RACE reads, holding one entry per CDR3 protein. The table lists 1.8 million or so distinct CDR3 sequences, about two fifths of them singletons. Findings of the study overall: The study found more naive CD4+ cells and higher diversity in long-lived than aged donors. It was held that the diversity estimates obtained from one million T cells were underestimates.

Concerning this clonotype itself: No antigen is known for it.

The sequencing sample was made of blood. The chain combines TRBV4-3 with TRBJ2-1; D is undetermined. The receptor's source is a human donor in good health. CDR3 sequence reads: CASSQGMVLNLDRRKEQFF. CDR3 in DNA: TGCGCCAGCAGCCAAGGGATGGTTTTGAATCTCGATCGGCGGAAAGAGCAGTTCTTC.